The table lists the clone carrying this TCR beta chain with many counts. Amplified TCR beta CDR3 regions derived from RNA transcripts. HTBI primers drove first-round RT-PCR of the TCR CDR3. One entry per CDR3 protein, called by TCRdb with MiXCR from the multiplex PCR reads. The data contain roughly 580,000 distinct CDR3 sequences, approximately 15% of them singletons. Patients aged 18 to 65 had newly diagnosed hyperthyroidism of under 2 months' duration. The source of the sample is a study of T cells in Graves' hyperthyroidism and ophthalmopathy. This CDR3 is 17 amino acids long. CDR1 and CDR2 (germline): SGHTA, FQGTGA. V was pared by 5 bases and J by 9 bases, with 18 bases of the junction left unmatched.

The TCR comes from a woman aged 30 to 39 with Graves' hyperthyroidism that later progressed to Graves' ophthalmopathy. V and J are TRBV7-3 and TRBJ2-1; 8 nucleotides align to TRBD2. The specimen sequenced was blood. CDR3 sequence (DNA): TGTGCCAGCAGCCCTCGACGGGCTAGCGGGCGCCTAAGTGAGCAGTTCTTC. This gives the protein CASSPRRASGRLSEQFF.